This T cell receptor (beta chain) was profiled in a study of T cells in Graves' hyperthyroidism and ophthalmopathy. The study's findings and limits: Most clonotypes expanded in thyroid above 0.001 were likewise present in blood.

The authors took PBMCs from roughly 9.5 ml fresh peripheral blood. Concerning this clonotype itself: As yet, its antigen is unknown.

Using RNA transcripts as the source, TCR beta CDR3 regions were amplified. In the first-round RT-PCR of the TCR CDR3, the HTBI primer set was used. TCRdb independently ran MiXCR on the multiplex PCR reads; one entry per CDR3 protein. The table includes about 270,000 distinct CDR3 sequences, roughly 20% detected once. After removal of 3 bases from V and 6 bases from J, the junction contained 8 bases not matched to a gene. The CDR3 is 15 residues long. Germline assignment: CDR1 KGHSH and CDR2 LQKENI. The chain carries TRBV18 and TRBJ1-5; 7 positions match TRBD1. The sequencing input was blood. This TCR came from a man aged 25-45 years with Graves' ophthalmopathy. The CDR3 region is CASSPDRDGFQPQHF. CDR3 in DNA: TGTGCCAGCTCACCCGACAGGGATGGGTTTCAGCCCCAGCATTTT.